The clone carrying this TCR beta chain was seen a handful of times. This sample is drawn from a study of T cell repertoires in ileal Crohn's disease. The method was immunoSEQ multiplex PCR; TCRdb's version includes in-frame clones alone and lacks a portion of them. The table records around 2,500 clones, more than 65% of them present only once. Time point indicated: neoterminal ileum biopsy at postoperative endoscopy, about 6 months after surgery. V was shortened by 2 bases and J by 3 bases, with 12 bases between the two germline ends. This CDR3 has 15 amino acids. CDR1 and CDR2 (germline): LNHDA, SQIVND (reference sequence).

The sequenced material came from ileal tissue. The genes are TRBV19 and TRBJ2-3, with D possibly matching TRBD1 (6 bases). This clonotype originated in an adult with Crohn's disease. The CDR3 loop reads CASSIYRRGTDTQYF. In DNA form, the CDR3 reads TGTGCCAGTAGTATATACCGCAGGGGAACAGATACGCAGTATTTT.